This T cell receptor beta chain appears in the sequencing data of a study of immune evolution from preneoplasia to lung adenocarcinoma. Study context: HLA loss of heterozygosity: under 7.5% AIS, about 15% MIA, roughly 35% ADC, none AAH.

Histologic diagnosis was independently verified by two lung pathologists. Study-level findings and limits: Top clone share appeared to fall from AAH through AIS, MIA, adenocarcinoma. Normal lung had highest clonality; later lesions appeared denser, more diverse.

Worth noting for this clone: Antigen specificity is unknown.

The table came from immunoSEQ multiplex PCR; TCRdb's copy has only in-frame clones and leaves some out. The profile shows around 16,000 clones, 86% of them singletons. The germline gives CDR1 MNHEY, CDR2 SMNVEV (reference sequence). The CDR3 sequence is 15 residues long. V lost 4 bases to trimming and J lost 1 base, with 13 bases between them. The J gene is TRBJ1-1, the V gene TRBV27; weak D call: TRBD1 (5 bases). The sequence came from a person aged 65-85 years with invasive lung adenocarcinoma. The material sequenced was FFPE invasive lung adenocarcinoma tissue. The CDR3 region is CASSSSLGGNTEAFF. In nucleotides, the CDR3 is TGTGCCAGCAGTTCCAGCCTCGGGGGGAACACTGAAGCTTTCTTT.